One and the same sample provided the 18 T cell receptor beta chains below, sequenced in a study of shared clonotypes between healthy human individuals (TCRdb year 2020). Libraries were made using the immunoSEQ multiplex PCR assay. This is the immuneACCESS table as TCRdb keeps it, with only in-frame sequences that have V and J called. A part of the clones is gone; compared with another copy, unresolved V genes explain less than half, and the rest is unexplained. The sample records about 710,000 clones, 60% to 75% of which are singletons. Clones ranked in the top ten supply about 1.8% of the sample. Sequencing was carried out using memory CD4+ T cells sorted from blood. Taken with the paper, the label for cell subset or site translates to: CD45RA-negative fraction. These receptors originate from a woman in her twenties or thirties in good health.

This clone was detected many times. This rearrangement joins TRBV30 to TRBJ1-1; no firm D call. The V gene's germline CDR1 is GTSNPN and CDR2 SVGIG (reference sequence). The CDR3 spans 13 residues. V lost 0 bases and J 8 bases, leaving 13 bases between the germline ends. The CDR3 DNA follows: TGTGCCTGGAGTGTTTCTTGGACGAACGAAGCTTTCTTT. Translation: CAWSVSWTNEAFF.

This clone showed up just a few times. This chain uses TRBV28 with TRBJ2-7; 8 nucleotides align to TRBD2. CDR1 MDHEN and CDR2 SYDVKM come from the germline V gene. The CDR3 has 16 amino acids. The V gene end was trimmed by 6 bases and the J gene end by 6 bases; junction bases not matched to a gene: 16. CDR3 loop: CASSTGGAAGELEQYF. The CDR3 DNA reads TGTGCCAGCAGCACCGGGGGGGCAGCGGGAGAGCTCGAGCAGTACTTC.

The chain uses TRBV27 and TRBJ2-1, with TRBD1 identical over 8 bases. The CDR3 loop spans 15 amino acids. Trimming took 4 bases from V and 7 from J; bases not matched to a gene: 9. From germline, CDR1 is MNHEY and CDR2 SMNVEV (reference sequence). The CDR3 sequence is CASSSLRGRGNEQFF. The DNA for the CDR3 is TGTGCCAGCAGTTCCCTCAGGGGGCGAGGGAATGAGCAGTTCTTC.

Here the CDR3 reads CASSLARGRGNRNEQFF. The CDR3 bases are TGTGCCAGCAGCTTAGCGCGTGGCAGGGGAAATAGGAATGAGCAGTTCTTC. The chain joins TRBV7-2 to TRBJ2-1, with D possibly matching TRBD1 (6 bases). The CDR3 loop spans 17 amino acids. In germline, CDR1 is SGHTA, CDR2 FQGNSA. V gave up 0 bases and J gave up 7 bases, with 19 bases separating them.

This chain joins TRBV28 and TRBJ2-1, with D tentatively TRBD1 (6 bases). Germline V gene data show CDR1 as MDHEN and CDR2 as SYDVKM. V lost 5 bases to trimming and J lost 2 bases, with 16 bases between them. There are 16 residues in the CDR3. This CDR3 reads CASSPRGRGTYNEQFF. The CDR3, as DNA: TGTGCCAGCAGTCCCCGAGGTAGGGGGACCTACAATGAGCAGTTCTTC.

Turning to this clone: The same CDR3 arises from other DNA sequences in this sample as well. The V call is TRBV5-1, the J call TRBJ1-1; D might be TRBD1 (6 bases). Trimming took 3 bases from V and 2 from J, leaving 14 bases between them. The CDR3 totals 15 residues. Germline V gene data show CDR1 as SGHRS and CDR2 as YFSETQ. This chain's CDR3 is CASSSATGSNTEAFF. In DNA, the CDR3 is TGCGCCAGCAGCTCGGCAACAGGGAGTAACACTGAAGCTTTCTTT. Based on the CDR3 plus reference TRBV5-1 and TRBJ1-1, the full variable domain is KAGVTQTPRYLIKTRGQQVTLSCSPISGHRSVSWYQQTPGQGLQFLFEYFSETQRNKGNFPGRFSGRQFSNSRSEMNVSTLELGDSALYLCASSSATGSNTEAFFGQGTRLTVV.

The CDR3 DNA reads TGTGCCAGCTCACGCGCTGGGAATAGCAATCAGCCCCAGCATTTT. Its protein product is CASSRAGNSNQPQHF. The chain carries TRBV18 and TRBJ1-5; D call uncertain. In germline, CDR1 is KGHSH, CDR2 LQKENI. This CDR3 has 15 residues. The ends were cut back, 4 bases at V and 0 bases at J, with 10 bases in the middle.

CDR3 sequence reads: CATGLINNEQFF. The CDR3 nucleotides are TGTGCCACGGGACTAATCAACAATGAGCAGTTCTTC. This sequence joins TRBV2 and TRBJ2-1; 7 positions match TRBD2. Trimming cost V 10 bases and J 5 bases; bases outside gene matches: 5. The CDR3 has 12 residues. Germline V gene lookup returns CDR1 SNHLY and CDR2 FYNNEI.

As to this clone: Other nucleotide sequences in the sample specify the same CDR3. The chain has TRBV19 and TRBJ1-2; unclear D gene. Germline-derived CDR1 and CDR2 are LNHDA and SQIVND (reference sequence). With 0 bases removed from V and 2 bases from J, the gap between germline ends came to 7 bases. The CDR3 runs 14 residues. The CDR3 loop is CASSIDGQNYGYTF. CDR3 DNA: TGTGCCAGTAGTATAGACGGCCAAAACTATGGCTACACCTTC. Complete variable domain (other parts from reference TRBV19 and TRBJ1-2): DGGITQSPKYLFRKEGQNVTLSCEQNLNHDAMYWYRQDPGQGLRLIYYSQIVNDFQKGDIAEGYSVSREKKESFPLTVTSAQKNPTAFYLCASSIDGQNYGYTFGSGTRLTVV.

This clone was picked up a small number of times. The chain links TRBV7-7 to TRBJ1-1, with D unresolved. Trimming took 1 base from V and 3 from J, leaving 6 bases between them. Per the germline V gene, CDR1 is SSHAT and CDR2 is FNYEAQ (reference sequence). This CDR3 region has 13 residues. The chain's CDR3 is CASSLGLYTEAFF. CDR3 bases: TGTGCCAGCAGCTTAGGACTCTACACTGAAGCTTTCTTT.

The rearrangement joins TRBV10-1 to TRBJ2-2; D is tentatively TRBD1 or TRBD2 (5 bases each). The CDR3 is 17 amino acids. Trimming shortened V by 0 bases and J by 0 bases, and 11 bases separated the two germline ends. CDR1 and CDR2 from the germline V gene are WNHNN and SYGVQD (reference sequence). CDR3 nucleotides: TGCGCCAGCAGTGAGTCCTCTGGGGGTTCGAACACCGGGGAGCTGTTTTTT. This encodes CASSESSGGSNTGELFF.

In its sample, this clone was seen many times. Other DNA sequences in the sample encode the same CDR3. The genes are TRBV6-5 and TRBJ1-1; a weak D match, TRBD1 (5 bases). This CDR3 contains 16 residues. Trimming pared 0 bases from V and 4 bases from J, leaving 15 bases between. The germline gives CDR1 MNHEY, CDR2 SVGAGI. CDR3 coding DNA: TGTGCCAGCAGTTACTCGACGGGGGGAGGTGGCACTGAAGCTTTCTTT. Translated: CASSYSTGGGGTEAFF.

For this clone: Other DNA variants within this sample encode the same CDR3. This sequence joins TRBV20-1 and TRBJ2-5; no clear D gene. The DNA matches TRBJ2-7 better at its end, which makes the J call doubtful. This CDR3 comprises 10 residues. The germline gives CDR1 DFQATT, CDR2 SNEGSKA (reference sequence). The CDR3 sequence is CSAGPYEQYF. The CDR3 nucleotides are TGCAGTGCTGGTCCTTACGAGCAGTACTTC.

The CDR3 region has the DNA TGTGCCAGCAGCATGCCGGGACTTGAAACGCAGTATTTT. The encoded protein is CASSMPGLETQYF. The chain employs TRBV5-4 and TRBJ2-3, with D perhaps matching TRBD2 (6 bases). The CDR3 has 13 residues. Germline V gene sequence: CDR1 SGHNT, CDR2 YYREEE (reference sequence). Trimming took off 4 bases at V and 9 bases at J, with 15 bases between the two ends.

This CDR3 is CAWSIRRSEKLFF. The CDR3 DNA sequence: TGTGCCTGGAGTATTAGACGCAGTGAAAAACTGTTTTTT. This rearrangement joins TRBV30 to TRBJ1-4; no definite D call. This CDR3 is 13 amino acids long. Germline V gene data show CDR1 as GTSNPN and CDR2 as SVGIG (reference sequence). The V end was cut by 2 bases, the J end by 7 bases, with 11 bases between.

This clone was detected only once. The CDR3 sequence: CASSLEATREQFF. For the CDR3, the DNA is TGTGCCAGCAGCTTGGAGGCTACCCGTGAGCAGTTCTTC. The chain is built from TRBV5-5 and TRBJ2-1, with unresolved D. V was trimmed by 0 bases and J by 9 bases, leaving 10 bases between them. The germline CDR1 and CDR2 sequences are SGHKS and YYEKEE (reference sequence). This CDR3 comprises 13 residues. Full variable domain (rest looked up from reference TRBV5-5 and TRBJ2-1): DAGVTQSPTHLIKTRGQQVTLRCSPISGHKSVSWYQQVLGQGPQFIFQYYEKEERGRGNFPDRFSARQFPNYSSELNVNALLLGDSALYLCASSLEATREQFFGPGTRLTVL.

The rearrangement joins TRBV5-1 to TRBJ2-5; D possibly corresponds to TRBD2 (5 bases). The V gene lost 3 bases and the J gene lost 2 bases, with 11 bases spanning the gap. Germline lookup yields CDR1 SGHRS and CDR2 YFSETQ. The CDR3 is made up of 14 amino acids. The CDR3 reads CASSWSGEQETQYF. For the CDR3, the DNA is TGCGCCAGCAGCTGGTCCGGGGAGCAAGAGACCCAGTACTTC.

This clone was seen only once. In nucleotides, the CDR3 is TGTGCCAGCAGGAGGCGCACTGAAGCTTTCTTT. Translation: CASRRRTEAFF. V is TRBV28 and J is TRBJ1-1; D not certain. This CDR3 is built from 11 residues. Trimming took off 6 bases at V and 4 bases at J, with 6 bases between the two ends. CDR1 MDHEN and CDR2 SYDVKM come from the germline V gene.